This T cell receptor (beta chain) is from a study of neurological immune-mediated disorders. Study-wide context: Among roughly 35 multiple sclerosis patients, about 31 were relapsing-remitting and 3 were secondary progressive.

Trimming left V 4 bases short and J 4 bases short, with 16 bases between. The length of the CDR3 is 16 residues. Germline values: CDR1 SGHDN, CDR2 FVKESK. The cDNA was synthesized by 5'RACE incorporating 10-nucleotide random UMIs. TCRdb ran MiXCR on the 5' RACE reads and lists one entry per CDR3 protein. The data show 40,000 to 55,000 distinct CDR3 sequences, approximately 3% seen once. This clonotype was detected many times. Its specificity is unknown. General study points: Phylogenetic grouping assigned the repertoires of 18 of 34 multiple sclerosis patients to a single related-CDR3 cluster, representing a possible signature.

Sequenced material: PBMCs. The rearrangement uses TRBV14 and TRBJ2-2; perhaps TRBD1 as D (6 bases). The source of this sequence is a woman aged 45 to 65 with multiple sclerosis. The CDR3 reads CASSRGTPVSTGELFF. CDR3 in DNA: TGTGCCAGCAGCCGAGGGACACCTGTTTCCACCGGGGAGCTGTTTTTT.